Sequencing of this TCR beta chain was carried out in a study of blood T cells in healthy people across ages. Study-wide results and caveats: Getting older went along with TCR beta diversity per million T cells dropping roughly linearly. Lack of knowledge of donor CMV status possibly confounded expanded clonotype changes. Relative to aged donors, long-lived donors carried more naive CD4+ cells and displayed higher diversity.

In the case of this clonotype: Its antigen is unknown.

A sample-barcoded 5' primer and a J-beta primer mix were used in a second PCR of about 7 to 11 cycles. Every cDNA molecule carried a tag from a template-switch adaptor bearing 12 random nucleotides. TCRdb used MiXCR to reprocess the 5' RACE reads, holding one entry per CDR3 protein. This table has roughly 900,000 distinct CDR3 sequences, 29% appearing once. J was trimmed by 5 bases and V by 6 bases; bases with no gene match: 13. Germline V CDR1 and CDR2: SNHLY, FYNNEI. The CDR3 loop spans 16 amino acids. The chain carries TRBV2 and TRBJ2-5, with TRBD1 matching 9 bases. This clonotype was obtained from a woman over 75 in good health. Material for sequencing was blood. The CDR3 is CASRSDTGGGHETQYF. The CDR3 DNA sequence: TGTGCCAGCAGGTCCGATACAGGGGGCGGTCATGAGACCCAGTACTTC.